These 18 T cell receptor beta chains were all obtained from the same sample, sequenced in a study of T cell responses to AZD1222 COVID-19 vaccine. Sequencing used immunoSEQ multiplex PCR; TCRdb keeps in-frame clones, though not all of them. This sample yields some 180,000 clones, of which roughly 92% are seen a single time; roughly 1.5% belongs to the top ten. The specimen was peripheral blood, collected on day 0 of AZD1222 vaccination. Receptor source: an adult in good health.

This chain connects TRBV5-5 to TRBJ2-5; D might be TRBD2 (5 bases). With 0 bases removed from V and 5 bases from J, the gap between germline ends came to 14 bases. The CDR3 contains 15 residues. CDR1 SGHKS and CDR2 YYEKEE come from the germline V gene (reference sequence). The CDR3 DNA reads TGTGCCAGCAGCTTGGCGAAGTCCCGAGGGGAGACCCAGTACTTC. Translation gives CASSLAKSRGETQYF.

The chain combines TRBV3-1 (or the pseudogene TRBV3-2) with TRBJ2-1; 12 bases align to TRBD2. Germline V gene lookup returns CDR1 LGHDT and CDR2 YNNKEL (reference sequence). J lost 1 base, V lost 4 bases, and 2 bases had no gene match. This CDR3 comprises 16 residues. CDR3 coding DNA: TGTGCCAGCAGCCGACTAGCGGGAGAGTCCTACAATGAGCAGTTCTTC. Translation gives CASSRLAGESYNEQFF.

The chain recombines TRBV28 with TRBJ2-7; 9 bases match TRBD1. CDR1 is MDHEN, CDR2 SYDVKM, per germline. The V and J ends lost 6 bases and 3 bases, in that order; junction bases with no gene match: 9. CDR3 length: 15 amino acids. CDR3 loop: CASRLSGQGFYEQYF. DNA of the CDR3: TGTGCCAGCAGGCTCTCGGGACAGGGATTCTACGAGCAGTACTTC.

The chain recombines TRBV4-3 with TRBJ1-6; the D gene is possibly TRBD1 (5 bases). The CDR3 runs 15 residues. Germline V CDR1 and CDR2: LGHNA, YSLEER. V lost 3 bases and J lost 8, with 14 bases in between. The CDR3 spells CASSQDPRGDSPLHF. The DNA for the CDR3 is TGCGCCAGCAGCCAGGATCCTCGGGGCGATTCACCCCTCCACTTT.

The V gene is TRBV19, the J gene TRBJ2-2; D gene uncertain. The CDR3 spans 15 residues. The germline gives CDR1 LNHDA, CDR2 SQIVND (reference sequence). V dropped 3 bases and J dropped 1 base, with 9 bases sitting between them. The CDR3 is CASSIGRRNTGELFF. In DNA form, the CDR3 reads TGTGCCAGTAGTATCGGGCGGAGGAACACCGGGGAGCTGTTTTTT.

The rearrangement links TRBV7-2 to TRBJ2-2, with 8 nucleotides matching TRBD2. The J segment lost 5 bases and the V segment lost 5 bases, leaving 10 bases of the junction unmatched. This CDR3 is 16 amino acids long. Germline-derived CDR1 and CDR2 are SGHTA and FQGNSA. CDR3 sequence: CASSPISGTSTGELFF. CDR3 DNA sequence: TGTGCCAGCAGCCCCATCTCCGGGACTAGTACCGGGGAGCTGTTTTTT.

V is TRBV5-1 and J is TRBJ1-1; no definite D call. The CDR3 length is 14 residues. V shed 0 bases and J shed 5 bases, with 11 bases lying between them. The germline V gene encodes CDR1 SGHRS and CDR2 YFSETQ. The DNA for the CDR3 is TGCGCCAGCAGCTTGGACTCCGGCGGGACTGAAGCTTTCTTT. It yields the protein CASSLDSGGTEAFF. Full variable domain (remainder filled in from reference TRBV5-1 and TRBJ1-1): KAGVTQTPRYLIKTRGQQVTLSCSPISGHRSVSWYQQTPGQGLQFLFEYFSETQRNKGNFPGRFSGRQFSNSRSEMNVSTLELGDSALYLCASSLDSGGTEAFFGQGTRLTVV.

This clone was detected only once. The chain uses TRBV19 and TRBJ2-1; the match to TRBD2 covers 7 bases. The CDR3 is 17 residues long. Germline V gene sequence: CDR1 LNHDA, CDR2 SQIVND (reference sequence). Unmatched junction bases numbered 9, after V lost 0 bases and J lost 4 bases. The CDR3 spells CASSIDKGASGYNEQFF. The CDR3 bases are TGTGCCAGTAGTATAGATAAAGGGGCTAGCGGATACAATGAGCAGTTCTTC. The full variable domain, with the rest looked up from reference TRBV19 and TRBJ2-1, is DGGITQSPKYLFRKEGQNVTLSCEQNLNHDAMYWYRQDPGQGLRLIYYSQIVNDFQKGDIAEGYSVSREKKESFPLTVTSAQKNPTAFYLCASSIDKGASGYNEQFFGPGTRLTVL.

The gene calls are TRBV27 and TRBJ2-7, with 9 bases identical to TRBD2. Germline trimming cut 3 bases from V and 3 bases from J; bases unmatched to any gene: 3. The germline gives CDR1 MNHEY, CDR2 SMNVEV (reference sequence). The CDR3 runs to 14 residues. As DNA, the CDR3 is TGTGCCAGCAGTTTTAGCGGGGGAGGCTACGAGCAGTACTTC. Amino acids: CASSFSGGGYEQYF.

V gene TRBV6-2 or TRBV6-3 combines with J gene TRBJ2-5; a weak D match, TRBD1 (5 bases). The V gene lost 5 bases and the J gene lost 4 bases, with 17 bases spanning the gap. This CDR3 comprises 15 residues. The germline V gene has CDR1 MNHEY and CDR2 SVGEGT. This chain's CDR3 is CASSPQGLAGETQYF. In nucleotides, the CDR3 is TGTGCCAGCAGTCCCCAGGGTCTGGCAGGAGAGACCCAGTACTTC.

This clone was found a few times. The chain uses TRBV12-5 and TRBJ1-1, with D hard to call. This CDR3 contains 12 residues. V was cut by 1 base and J by 5 bases, with 5 bases left in between. Looked up from germline, CDR1 is LGHNT and CDR2 is FRNRAP. As DNA, the CDR3 is TGTGCTAGTGGTTTGGGGCAGACTGAAGCTTTCTTT. Protein: CASGLGQTEAFF.

The chain links TRBV6-2 or TRBV6-3 to TRBJ1-1; 7 nucleotides match TRBD1. Trimming took 0 bases from V and 2 from J; bases not matched to a gene: 0. CDR3 length: 14 amino acids. Germline V gives CDR1 MNHEY, CDR2 SVGEGT. In DNA form, the CDR3 reads TGTGCCAGCAGTTACTCAGGGGGCAACACTGAAGCTTTCTTT. This encodes CASSYSGGNTEAFF.

V is TRBV7-8 and J is TRBJ2-7; D gene uncertain. CDR3 length: 12 amino acids. CDR1 is SGHVS and CDR2 is FQNEAQ in the germline V gene. Trimming took 8 bases from V and 4 from J, leaving 12 bases between them. CDR3 in amino acids: CASAESWYEQYF. DNA for the CDR3: TGTGCCAGCGCCGAATCTTGGTACGAGCAGTACTTC.

V is TRBV18 and J is TRBJ2-1; the D call may be TRBD1 or TRBD2 (5 bases each). This CDR3 contains 14 residues. Germline V CDR1 and CDR2: KGHSH, LQKENI. V was clipped by 6 bases and J by 3 bases, with 12 bases between them. This CDR3 reads CASSRRDRYNEQFF. CDR3 nucleotides: TGTGCCAGCTCTCGCCGGGACCGCTACAATGAGCAGTTCTTC.

The chain joins TRBV29-1 to TRBJ1-4; D is unresolved. In germline, CDR1 is SQVTM, CDR2 ANQGSEA. The CDR3 loop spans 14 amino acids. Trimming cost V 4 bases and J 4 bases, with 13 bases left between them. The CDR3 is CSVGSRQLNEKLFF. The CDR3 DNA reads as TGCAGCGTTGGGAGTAGGCAGCTTAATGAAAAACTGTTTTTT. Supplemented by reference TRBV29-1 and TRBJ1-4, the full variable domain reads SAVISQKPSRDICQRGTSLTIQCQVDSQVTMMFWYRQQPGQSLTLIATANQGSEATYESGFVIDKFPISRPNLTFSTLTVSNMSPEDSSIYLCSVGSRQLNEKLFFGSGTQLSVL.

This rearrangement joins TRBV27 to TRBJ1-2, with D possibly being TRBD1 (6 bases). Germline V CDR1 and CDR2: MNHEY, SMNVEV (reference sequence). V was shortened by 1 base and J by 6 bases, with 15 bases between the two germline ends. The CDR3 has 15 amino acids. The CDR3 loop is CASSLWSRGSDGYTF. CDR3 coding DNA: TGTGCCAGCAGTTTATGGTCCAGGGGCAGCGATGGCTACACCTTC.

The rearrangement links TRBV5-1 to TRBJ1-1, with D perhaps TRBD1 (6 bases). Trimming took off 4 bases at V and 3 bases at J, with 19 bases between the two ends. Germline CDR1 reads SGHRS; CDR2 reads YFSETQ. The CDR3 is 16 residues long. CDR3 region: CASSPRNRVGDTEAFF. The CDR3 DNA reads TGCGCCAGCAGCCCCCGGAACAGGGTAGGAGACACTGAAGCTTTCTTT. The whole variable domain, filled in from reference TRBV5-1 and TRBJ1-1, reads KAGVTQTPRYLIKTRGQQVTLSCSPISGHRSVSWYQQTPGQGLQFLFEYFSETQRNKGNFPGRFSGRQFSNSRSEMNVSTLELGDSALYLCASSPRNRVGDTEAFFGQGTRLTVV.

In DNA form, the CDR3 reads TGTGCCAGCAGCCACGCCGTGGGGAACACTGAAGCTTTCTTT. Encoded protein: CASSHAVGNTEAFF. The chain recombines TRBV3-1 (or the pseudogene TRBV3-2) with TRBJ1-1, with no clear D. CDR3 length: 14 amino acids. Germline CDR1 reads LGHDT; CDR2 reads YNNKEL (reference sequence). Trimming took off 3 bases at V and 1 base at J, with 9 bases between the two ends.